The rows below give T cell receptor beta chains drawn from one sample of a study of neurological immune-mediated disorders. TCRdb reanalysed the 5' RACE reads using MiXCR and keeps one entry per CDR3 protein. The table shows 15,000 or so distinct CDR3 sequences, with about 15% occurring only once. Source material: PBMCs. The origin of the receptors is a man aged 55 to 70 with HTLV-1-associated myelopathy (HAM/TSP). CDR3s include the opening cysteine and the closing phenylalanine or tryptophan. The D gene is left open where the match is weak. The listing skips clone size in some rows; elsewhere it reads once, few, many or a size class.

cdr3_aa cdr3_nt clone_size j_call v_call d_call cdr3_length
CASSLESALTQYF TGTGCCAGCAGCTTAGAGTCAGCTTTAACGCAGTATTTT - TRBJ2-3 TRBV11-2 - 13
CATKGAEHQQTQYF TGTGCCACCAAGGGGGCCGAGCACCAACAGACCCAGTACTTC - TRBJ2-5 TRBV2 TRBD1 14
CASSQRDRAWSDEQFF TGCGCCAGCAGCCAGCGGGACAGGGCATGGTCAGATGAGCAGTTCTTC many TRBJ2-1 TRBV4-1 TRBD1 16
CASSQDGAGGNTEAFF TGCGCCAGCAGCCAAGATGGGGCAGGGGGAAACACTGAAGCTTTCTTT many TRBJ1-1 TRBV4-3 TRBD1 16
CATSRDRGNGYTF TGTGCCACCAGCAGAGATAGGGGGAATGGCTACACCTTC many TRBJ1-2 TRBV15 - 13
CSAGTSVVLAKNIQYF TGCAGTGCTGGGACTAGCGTAGTGTTAGCCAAAAACATTCAGTACTTC many TRBJ2-4 TRBV20-1 TRBD2 16
CASSHNVPRFYNEQFF TGTGCCAGCAGCCACAATGTACCGAGATTCTACAATGAGCAGTTCTTC many TRBJ2-1 TRBV14 - 16
CASRFGVVDEQFF TGTGCCAGCAGGTTTGGGGTTGTGGATGAGCAGTTCTTC many TRBJ2-1 TRBV12-3/TRBV12-4 - 13
CASRPVVTRYYGYTF TGTGCCAGCAGACCTGTTGTTACCAGGTACTATGGCTACACCTTC - TRBJ1-2 TRBV6-1 - 15
CASSPTGETQYF TGTGCCAGCAGTCCGACCGGAGAGACCCAGTACTTC many TRBJ2-5 TRBV6-2/TRBV6-3 - 12
CASTPRRGTGVGEKLFF TGTGCCAGCACCCCCCGGCGGGGTACAGGGGTAGGGGAAAAACTGTTTTTT - TRBJ1-4 TRBV6-6 TRBD1 17
CAISESLQVHEQYF TGTGCCATCAGTGAGTCGTTGCAGGTCCACGAGCAGTACTTC many TRBJ2-7 TRBV10-3 - 14
CASRTLGTSGGAMSYEQYF TGTGCCAGCAGAACTCTTGGGACTAGCGGGGGGGCGATGTCCTACGAGCAGTACTTC - TRBJ2-7 TRBV6-2/TRBV6-3 TRBD2 19
CASSLNKLAGTPDTQYF TGTGCCAGCAGCCTAAATAAACTAGCGGGGACCCCGGATACGCAGTATTTT many TRBJ2-3 TRBV7-2 TRBD2 17
CASSFESINTEAFF TGCGCCAGCAGCTTCGAGAGTATTAACACTGAAGCTTTCTTT many TRBJ1-1 TRBV5-1 - 14
CAISPMGQGDQPQNF TGCGCCATCAGCCCTATGGGACAGGGGGACCAGCCCCAGAATTTT - TRBJ1-5 TRBV5-1 TRBD1 15
CASSLGQQYDEQSF TGCGCCAGCAGCTTGGGGCAGCAGTACGATGAGCAGTCCTTC - TRBJ2-1 TRBV5-1 - 14
CASSDQGGVAKNIQYF TGCGCCAGCAGTGACCAGGGGGGGGTGGCCAAAAACATTCAGTACTTC many TRBJ2-4 TRBV10-2 - 16
CASSEGSHLGNEQFF TGTGCCAGCAGTGAAGGGAGTCACCTCGGTAATGAGCAGTTCTTC few TRBJ2-1 TRBV6-1 - 15
CSAREAGGSGNTIYF TGCAGTGCTAGAGAGGCAGGGGGCTCTGGAAACACCATATATTTT many TRBJ1-3 TRBV20-1 TRBD1 15
CASSQSSRPREQFF TGTGCCAGCAGCCAATCTTCCCGGCCTCGAGAGCAGTTCTTC many TRBJ2-1 TRBV16 - 14
CASSPPGRAGSSYNEQFF TGTGCCAGCAGCCCCCCTGGGCGCGCGGGGTCCTCCTACAATGAGCAGTTCTTC medium-sized TRBJ2-1 TRBV3-1 - 18
CASSLNPTAGGGNTIYF TGTGCCAGCAGCTTAAACCCAACGGCTGGAGGAGGAAACACCATATATTTT many TRBJ1-3 TRBV7-2 - 17
CASSKTGKGTQHF TGTGCCAGCAGCAAGACAGGGAAGGGTACCCAGCACTTC - TRBJ2-5 TRBV12-3/TRBV12-4 TRBD1 13
CASSPSMDNGYTF TGCGCCAGCAGCCCTAGCATGGACAATGGCTACACCTTC many TRBJ1-2 TRBV5-1 - 13
CATSRLAGGPSEQFF TGTGCCACCAGCAGACTAGCGGGGGGGCCGAGTGAGCAGTTCTTC many TRBJ2-1 TRBV15 TRBD2 15
CASRGPPSYTQYF TGTGCCAGCAGAGGGCCCCCTTCGTATACGCAGTATTTT many TRBJ2-3 TRBV12-3/TRBV12-4 - 13
CASSLDGTYEQYF TGTGCCAGCAGCTTGGACGGTACCTACGAGCAGTACTTC - TRBJ2-7 TRBV5-4 - 13
CASSPLQGRTNTIYF TGTGCCAGCTCACCTCTACAGGGAAGGACGAACACCATATATTTT - TRBJ1-3 TRBV18 - 15
CAWNGGRALNF TGTGCCTGGAATGGAGGCAGGGCCCTCAACTTC - TRBJ1-2 TRBV30 - 11
CSASQGGRVNSPLHF TGCAGTGCTTCACAGGGGGGGCGCGTGAATTCACCCCTCCACTTT many TRBJ1-6 TRBV20-1 TRBD1 15
CASSVGGRGNQPQHF TGTGCCAGTAGTGTCGGGGGACGGGGCAATCAGCCCCAGCATTTT many TRBJ1-5 TRBV19 - 15
CSAPEDTTNTEAFF TGCAGTGCGCCCGAGGACACCACGAACACTGAAGCTTTCTTT many TRBJ1-1 TRBV20-1 - 14
CASSLVGTGGGETQYF TGTGCCAGCAGCTTAGTTGGGACAGGGGGAGGGGAGACCCAGTACTTC many TRBJ2-5 TRBV7-2 TRBD1 16
CASSLRPSLDSPLHF TGCGCCAGCAGCTTGCGACCGAGCCTTGATTCACCCCTCCACTTT many TRBJ1-6 TRBV5-1 - 15
CASSHAPNYGYTF TGTGCCAGCTCACATGCTCCGAACTATGGCTACACCTTC medium-sized TRBJ1-2 TRBV18 - 13
CASSSGGAAYNEQFF TGTGCCAGCAGCAGCGGGGGGGCAGCCTACAATGAGCAGTTCTTC many TRBJ2-1 TRBV7-3 TRBD2 15